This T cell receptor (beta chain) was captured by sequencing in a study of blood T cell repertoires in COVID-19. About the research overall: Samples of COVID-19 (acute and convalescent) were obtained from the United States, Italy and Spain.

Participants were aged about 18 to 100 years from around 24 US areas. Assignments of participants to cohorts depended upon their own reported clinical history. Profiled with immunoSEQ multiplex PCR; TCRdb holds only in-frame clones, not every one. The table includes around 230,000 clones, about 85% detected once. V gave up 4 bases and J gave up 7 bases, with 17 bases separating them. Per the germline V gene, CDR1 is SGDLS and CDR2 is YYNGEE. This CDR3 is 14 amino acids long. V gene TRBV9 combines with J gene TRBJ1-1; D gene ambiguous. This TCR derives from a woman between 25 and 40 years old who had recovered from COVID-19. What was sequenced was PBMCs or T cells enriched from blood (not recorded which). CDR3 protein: CASSRPGGWNEAFF. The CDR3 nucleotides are TGTGCCAGCAGCCGGCCGGGAGGGTGGAATGAAGCTTTCTTT. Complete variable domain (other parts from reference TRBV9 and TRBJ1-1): DSGVTQTPKHLITATGQRVTLRCSPRSGDLSVYWYQQSLDQGLQFLIQYYNGEERAKGNILERFSAQQFPDLHSELNLSSLELGDSALYFCASSRPGGWNEAFFGQGTRLTVV.